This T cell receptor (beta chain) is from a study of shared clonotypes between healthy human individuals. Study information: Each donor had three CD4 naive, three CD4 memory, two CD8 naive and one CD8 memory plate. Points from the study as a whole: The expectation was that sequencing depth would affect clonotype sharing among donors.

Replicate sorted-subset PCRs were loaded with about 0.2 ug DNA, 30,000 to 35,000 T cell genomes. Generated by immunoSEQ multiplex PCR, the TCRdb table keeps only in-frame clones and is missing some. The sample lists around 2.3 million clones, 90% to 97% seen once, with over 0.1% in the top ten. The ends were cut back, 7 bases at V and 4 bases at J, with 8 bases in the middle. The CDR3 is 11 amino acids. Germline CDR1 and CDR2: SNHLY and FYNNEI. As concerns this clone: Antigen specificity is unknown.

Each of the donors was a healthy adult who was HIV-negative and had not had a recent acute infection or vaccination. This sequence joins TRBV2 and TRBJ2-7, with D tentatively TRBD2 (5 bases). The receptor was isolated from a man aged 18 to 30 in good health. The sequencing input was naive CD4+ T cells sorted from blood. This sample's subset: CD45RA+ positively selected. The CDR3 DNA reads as TGTGCCAGCACTACGGGGTACGAGCAGTACTTC. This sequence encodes CASTTGYEQYF.